This T cell receptor beta chain was sequenced during a study of blood T cell repertoires in COVID-19. Background on the study: Italy, Spain and the United States were the sources of the convalescent and acute COVID-19 samples. The analysed material was cDNA or gDNA that came from T cells, B-cell-depleted T cells, or PBMCs.

Authors' analysis steps: For nucleated cells, counts were estimated from reference gene primer amplification. The protocol was immunoSEQ multiplex PCR, while the TCRdb copy is restricted to in-frame clones and leaves out a portion. V and J calls and clone size are those listed in that table; D and trimming were worked out from the DNA. This sample has over 250,000 clones, with 70% to 90% found just once. This receptor was identified in a man in his forties or fifties with active or convalescent COVID-19. Specimen: peripheral blood.

As DNA, the CDR3 is TGTGCCAGCAGTTTAGAAGTGCGACAGGCTGGGGCCAACGTCCTGACTTTC. It encodes CASSLEVRQAGANVLTF. J is TRBJ2-6 and V is TRBV28; possible D gene TRBD1, 6 bases. Germline V gives CDR1 MDHEN, CDR2 SYDVKM. Trimming removed 2 bases at V and 2 bases at J, with 13 bases between. The CDR3 consists of 17 residues. Full variable domain (outside the CDR3, taken from reference TRBV28 and TRBJ2-6): DVKVTQSSRYLVKRTGEKVFLECVQDMDHENMFWYRQDPGLGLRLIYFSYDVKMKEKGDIPEGYSVSREKKERFSLILESASTNQTSMYLCASSLEVRQAGANVLTFGAGSRLTVL.